The 9 T cell receptor beta chains listed next were all sequenced from one sample in a study of beta chain features in type 1 diabetes. These receptors lack a known antigen. Regarding the study as a whole: TCRB CDR3s were moderately but significantly shorter in Type 1 diabetes patients in all four CD4+ subsets.

Reverse transcription of all isolated RNA meant that expressed TCRB transcripts were sequenced. Measured with immunoSEQ multiplex PCR; TCRdb has only the in-frame clones, and not every one. The sample lists about 52,000 clones; over 40% were seen once. The sequencing input was Tregs from blood. The receptor set was obtained from a man aged 25-45 years with type 1 diabetes.

The V gene is TRBV18, the J gene TRBJ2-3, with D uncertain. Trimming shortened V by 5 bases and J by 4 bases, and 10 bases separated the two germline ends. CDR1 is KGHSH and CDR2 is LQKENI in the germline V gene. The CDR3 is 13 residues long. The CDR3 protein is CASSARAPDTQYF. CDR3 DNA sequence: TGTGCCAGCTCAGCAAGAGCCCCAGATACGCAGTATTTT. Full variable domain (remainder filled in from reference TRBV18 and TRBJ2-3): NAGVMQNPRHLVRRRGQEARLRCSPMKGHSHVYWYRQLPEEGLKFMVYLQKENIIDESGMPKERFSAEFPKEGPSILRIQQVVRGDSAAYFCASSARAPDTQYFGPGTRLTVL.

The chain is built from TRBV18 and TRBJ2-7; TRBD1 agrees at 11 bases. This CDR3 spans 14 amino acids. Germline CDR1 is KGHSH and CDR2 is LQKENI. The ends lost 6 bases at V and 7 bases at J; junction bases unmatched: 8. The CDR3 loop is CASSYGQGAWEQYF. DNA for the CDR3: TGTGCCAGCTCGTATGGACAGGGGGCTTGGGAGCAGTACTTC.

The CDR3 DNA follows: TGCGCCAGCAGCCGGGCCGGGACTCCATACAATGAGCAGTTCTTC. This translates into CASSRAGTPYNEQFF. V usage is TRBV4-3 and J usage is TRBJ2-1; a weak D match, TRBD2 (6 bases). There are 15 residues in the CDR3. The germline gives CDR1 LGHNA, CDR2 YSLEER. Deletions cut 4 bases from V and 4 bases from J, with 14 bases between.

The chain combines TRBV6-6 with TRBJ2-5, with 7 positions matching TRBD2. The J call may be mistaken, given a closer DNA end match to TRBJ2-7. The CDR3 is 15 amino acids. CDR1 and CDR2 from the germline V gene are MNHNY and SVGAGI (reference sequence). As DNA, the CDR3 is TGTGCCAGCAGTCCAGCCTTAGGGGAGGGCCTCGAGCAGTACTTC. Translation gives CASSPALGEGLEQYF.

The rearrangement uses TRBV27 and TRBJ2-5; no reliable D call. This CDR3 has 13 residues. With 5 bases removed from V and 1 base from J, the gap between germline ends came to 8 bases. From germline, CDR1 is MNHEY and CDR2 SMNVEV (reference sequence). CDR3 protein: CASSPSLQETQYF. The CDR3 DNA reads as TGTGCCAGCAGTCCCTCACTCCAAGAGACCCAGTACTTC.

V is TRBV28 and J is TRBJ2-7, with D perhaps TRBD1 (5 bases). CDR3 length equals 15 residues. The ends were cut back, 5 bases at V and 4 bases at J, with 18 bases in the middle. From germline, CDR1 is MDHEN and CDR2 SYDVKM. Written as DNA, the CDR3 is TGTGCCAGCAGTACTCCTTTTGGGGCTGGATACGAGCAGTACTTC. The encoded protein is CASSTPFGAGYEQYF. Drawing the rest from reference TRBV28 and TRBJ2-7, the complete variable domain is DVKVTQSSRYLVKRTGEKVFLECVQDMDHENMFWYRQDPGLGLRLIYFSYDVKMKEKGDIPEGYSVSREKKERFSLILESASTNQTSMYLCASSTPFGAGYEQYFGPGTRLTVT.

This chain connects TRBV7-8 to TRBJ2-1; tentatively, D is TRBD2 (7 bases). Trimming took 5 bases from V and 8 from J, leaving 19 bases between them. CDR1 is SGHVS and CDR2 is FQNEAQ in the germline V gene. The CDR3 contains 15 residues. The CDR3 DNA is TGTGCCAGCAGCCCCGGTTCGGGGGGCGTGTATGAGCAGTTCTTC. It is translated as CASSPGSGGVYEQFF.

J is TRBJ1-2 and V is TRBV30, with 8 positions matching TRBD1. The CDR3 has 14 amino acids. The germline CDR1 and CDR2 sequences are GTSNPN and SVGIG (reference sequence). V dropped 3 bases and J dropped 2; count of bases not matched to a gene: 5. The CDR3 nucleotides are TGTGCCTGGAGGTTGACAGGGGCGAACTATGGCTACACCTTC. Its translation is CAWRLTGANYGYTF.

This clone has just a few counts. The gene calls are TRBV29-1 and TRBJ2-3; 8 bases map to TRBD2. Germline V gives CDR1 SQVTM, CDR2 ANQGSEA. J lost 2 bases, V lost 0 bases, and 10 bases had no gene match. The CDR3 spans 17 residues. CDR3 residues: CSVEDRVGTRSTDTQYF. CDR3 DNA: TGCAGCGTTGAAGATCGAGTTGGGACTAGATCCACAGATACGCAGTATTTT.